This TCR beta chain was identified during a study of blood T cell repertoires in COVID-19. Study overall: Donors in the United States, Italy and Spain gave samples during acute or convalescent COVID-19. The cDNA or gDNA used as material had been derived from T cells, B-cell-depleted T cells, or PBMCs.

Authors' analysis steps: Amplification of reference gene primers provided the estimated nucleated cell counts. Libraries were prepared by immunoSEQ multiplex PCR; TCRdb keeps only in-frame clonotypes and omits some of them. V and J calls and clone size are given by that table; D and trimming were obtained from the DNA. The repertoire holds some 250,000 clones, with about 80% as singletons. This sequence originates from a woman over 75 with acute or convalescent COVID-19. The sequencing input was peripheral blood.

The CDR3 here is CASSIRGGNQPQHF. As DNA, the CDR3 is TGTGCCAGTAGTATCCGAGGCGGCAATCAGCCCCAGCATTTT. The chain recombines TRBV19 with TRBJ1-5; no clear D gene. The CDR3 is 14 amino acids. Germline V gene lookup returns CDR1 LNHDA and CDR2 SQIVND (reference sequence). V was clipped by 3 bases and J by 2 bases, with 8 bases between them.